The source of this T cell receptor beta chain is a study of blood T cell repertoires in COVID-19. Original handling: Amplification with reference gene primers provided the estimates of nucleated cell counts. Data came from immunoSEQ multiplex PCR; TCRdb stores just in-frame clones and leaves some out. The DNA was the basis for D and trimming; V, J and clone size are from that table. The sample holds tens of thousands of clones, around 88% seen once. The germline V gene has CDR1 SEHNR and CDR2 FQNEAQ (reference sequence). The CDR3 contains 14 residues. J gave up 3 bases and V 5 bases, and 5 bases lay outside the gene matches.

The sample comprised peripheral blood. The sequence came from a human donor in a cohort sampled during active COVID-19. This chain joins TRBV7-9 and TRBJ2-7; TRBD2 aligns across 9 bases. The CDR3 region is CASSISGGHYEQYF. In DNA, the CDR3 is TGTGCCAGCAGCATTAGCGGGGGACACTACGAGCAGTACTTC.